This TCR beta chain was obtained from a study of PD-1 blockade in classical Hodgkin lymphoma. Study in general: Nivolumab was administered to patients intravenously at 3 mg/kg every 2 weeks.

Looked up from germline, CDR1 is MNHEY and CDR2 is SVGAGI. Between the trimmed V and J ends, which lost 6 bases and 9 bases, there was a span of 18 bases. The CDR3 sequence is 15 residues long. Each patient's relapse followed autologous stem cell transplantation, and brentuximab vedotin exposure varied. Some clones are missing from TCRdb's copy, which holds only in-frame ones; the method was immunoSEQ multiplex PCR. The sample contains 20,000 to 30,000 clones, around 64% of which appear only once. The TCR was taken from a human donor with classical Hodgkin lymphoma. The starting material was peripheral blood mononuclear cells (PBMCs), obtained before the second cycle of nivolumab. The genes are TRBV6-5 and TRBJ1-6; a possible D gene is TRBD1 (5 bases). The CDR3 loop reads CASSLRGERASPLHF. CDR3 nucleotides: TGTGCCAGCAGCCTAAGAGGGGAGAGGGCTTCACCCCTCCACTTT.